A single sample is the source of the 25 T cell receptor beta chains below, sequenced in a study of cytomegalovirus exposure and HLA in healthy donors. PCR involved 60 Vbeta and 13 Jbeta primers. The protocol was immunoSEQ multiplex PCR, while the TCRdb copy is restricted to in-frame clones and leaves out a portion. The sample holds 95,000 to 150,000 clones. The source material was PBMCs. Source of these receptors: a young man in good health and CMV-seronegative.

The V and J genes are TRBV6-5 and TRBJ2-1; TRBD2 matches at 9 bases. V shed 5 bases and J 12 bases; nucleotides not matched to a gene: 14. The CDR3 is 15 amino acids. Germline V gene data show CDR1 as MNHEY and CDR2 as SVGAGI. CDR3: CASSPQIAGEVMQFF. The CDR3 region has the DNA TGTGCCAGCAGTCCCCAAATAGCGGGAGAAGTAATGCAGTTCTTC.

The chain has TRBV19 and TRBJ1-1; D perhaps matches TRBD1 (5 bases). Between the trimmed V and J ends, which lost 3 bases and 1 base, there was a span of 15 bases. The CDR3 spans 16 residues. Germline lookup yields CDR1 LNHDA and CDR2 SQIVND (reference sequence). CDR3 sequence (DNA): TGTGCCAGTAGTATCGGCCCGCGGGGCGGGAACACTGAAGCTTTCTTT. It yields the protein CASSIGPRGGNTEAFF.

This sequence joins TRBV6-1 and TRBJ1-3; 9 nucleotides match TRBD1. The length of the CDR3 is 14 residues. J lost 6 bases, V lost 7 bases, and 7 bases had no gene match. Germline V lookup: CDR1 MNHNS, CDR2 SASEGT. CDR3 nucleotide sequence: TGTGCCAGCAAACTCCGGGACAGGGTAAACACCATATATTTT. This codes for CASKLRDRVNTIYF.

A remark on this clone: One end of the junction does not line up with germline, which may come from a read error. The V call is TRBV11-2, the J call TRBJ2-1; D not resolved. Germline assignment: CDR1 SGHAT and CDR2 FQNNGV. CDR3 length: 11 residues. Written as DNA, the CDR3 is TGTGCCAGCAGCTCCAACAATGAGCAGTTCTTC. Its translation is CASSSNNEQFF.

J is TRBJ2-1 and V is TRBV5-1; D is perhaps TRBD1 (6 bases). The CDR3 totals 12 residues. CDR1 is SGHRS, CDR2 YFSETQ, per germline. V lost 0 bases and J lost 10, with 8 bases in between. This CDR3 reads CASSLEGQEQFF. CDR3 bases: TGCGCCAGCAGCTTGGAAGGACAGGAGCAGTTCTTC.

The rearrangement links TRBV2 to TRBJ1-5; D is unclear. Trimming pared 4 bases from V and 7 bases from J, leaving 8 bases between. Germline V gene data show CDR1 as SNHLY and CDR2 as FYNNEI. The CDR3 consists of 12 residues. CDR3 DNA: TGTGCCAGCAGTGTATCTGTCCAGCCCCAGCATTTT. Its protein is CASSVSVQPQHF.

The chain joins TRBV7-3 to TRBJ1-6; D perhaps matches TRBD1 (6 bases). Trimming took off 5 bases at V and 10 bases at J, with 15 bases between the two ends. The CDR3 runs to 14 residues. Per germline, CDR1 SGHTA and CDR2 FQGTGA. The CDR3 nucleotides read TGTGCCAGCAGCCCCGGGGGGGCGGGCTCACCCCTCCACTTT. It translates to CASSPGGAGSPLHF.

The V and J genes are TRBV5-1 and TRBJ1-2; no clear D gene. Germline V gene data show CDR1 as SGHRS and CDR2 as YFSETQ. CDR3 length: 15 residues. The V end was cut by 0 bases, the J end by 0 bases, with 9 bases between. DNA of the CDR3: TGCGCCAGCAGCTTGGAAGCAAGTACTAACTATGGCTACACCTTC. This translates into CASSLEASTNYGYTF.

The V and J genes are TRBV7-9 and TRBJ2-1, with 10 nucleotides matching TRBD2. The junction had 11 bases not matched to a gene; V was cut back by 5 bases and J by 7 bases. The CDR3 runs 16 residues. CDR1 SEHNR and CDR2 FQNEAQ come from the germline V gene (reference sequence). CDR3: CASSAPSGRRGNEQFF. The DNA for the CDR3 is TGTGCCAGCAGCGCCCCTAGCGGGAGAAGGGGGAATGAGCAGTTCTTC.

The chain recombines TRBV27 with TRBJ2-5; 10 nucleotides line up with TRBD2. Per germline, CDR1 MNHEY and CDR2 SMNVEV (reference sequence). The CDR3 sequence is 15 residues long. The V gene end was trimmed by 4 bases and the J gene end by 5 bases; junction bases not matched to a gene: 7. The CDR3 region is CASSSRAGGPETQYF. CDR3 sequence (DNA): TGTGCCAGCAGTTCCAGAGCGGGAGGGCCGGAGACCCAGTACTTC.

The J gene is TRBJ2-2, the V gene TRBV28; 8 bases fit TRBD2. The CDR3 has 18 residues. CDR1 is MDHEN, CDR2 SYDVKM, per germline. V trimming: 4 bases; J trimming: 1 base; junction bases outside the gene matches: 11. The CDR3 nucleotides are TGTGCCAGCAGTTGGGCGGCTAGCGGGCTTATGAACACCGGGGAGCTGTTTTTT. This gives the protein CASSWAASGLMNTGELFF.

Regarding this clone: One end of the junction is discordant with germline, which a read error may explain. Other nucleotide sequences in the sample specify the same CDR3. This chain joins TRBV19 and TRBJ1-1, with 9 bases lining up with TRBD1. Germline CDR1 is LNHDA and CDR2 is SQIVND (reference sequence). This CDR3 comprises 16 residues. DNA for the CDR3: TGTGCCAGTAGGGGCCTTCCGGGACAGGGTGACACTGAAGCTTTTTTT. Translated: CASRGLPGQGDTEAFF.

The DNA of the CDR3 is TGTGCCAGCAGCTACCCTTGGGCAGGCGATCTCTACGAGCAGTACTTC. Its protein product is CASSYPWAGDLYEQYF. The chain joins TRBV6-5 to TRBJ2-7; no clear D gene. Germline CDR1 is MNHEY and CDR2 is SVGAGI. Trimming shortened V by 6 bases and J by 3 bases, and 21 bases separated the two germline ends. The CDR3 runs to 16 residues.

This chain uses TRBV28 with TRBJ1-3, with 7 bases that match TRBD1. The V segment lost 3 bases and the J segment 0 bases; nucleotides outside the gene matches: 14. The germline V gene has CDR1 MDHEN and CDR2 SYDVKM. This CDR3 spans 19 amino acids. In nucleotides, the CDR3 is TGTGCCAGCAGTTTTTGGGACAGCCATTACAGTACCTCTGGAAACACCATATATTTT. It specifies CASSFWDSHYSTSGNTIYF. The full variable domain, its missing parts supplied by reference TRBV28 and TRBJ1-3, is DVKVTQSSRYLVKRTGEKVFLECVQDMDHENMFWYRQDPGLGLRLIYFSYDVKMKEKGDIPEGYSVSREKKERFSLILESASTNQTSMYLCASSFWDSHYSTSGNTIYFGEGSWLTVV.

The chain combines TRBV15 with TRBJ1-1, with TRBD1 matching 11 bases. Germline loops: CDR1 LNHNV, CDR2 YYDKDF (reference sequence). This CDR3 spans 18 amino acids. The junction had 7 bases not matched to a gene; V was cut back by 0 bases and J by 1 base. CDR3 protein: CATSRDLGQGGWNTEAFF. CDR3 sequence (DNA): TGTGCCACCAGCAGAGATTTGGGACAGGGGGGGTGGAACACTGAAGCTTTCTTT.

The CDR3 sequence is CASSRGGRGLGDTEAFF. The CDR3 DNA sequence: TGTGCCAGCAGCCGCGGGGGGCGAGGATTAGGGGACACTGAAGCTTTCTTT. The chain has TRBV5-4 and TRBJ1-1; weak D call: TRBD1 (6 bases). V was pared by 4 bases and J by 3 bases, with 22 bases between. CDR1 is SGHNT, CDR2 YYREEE, per germline (reference sequence). The CDR3 has 17 amino acids.

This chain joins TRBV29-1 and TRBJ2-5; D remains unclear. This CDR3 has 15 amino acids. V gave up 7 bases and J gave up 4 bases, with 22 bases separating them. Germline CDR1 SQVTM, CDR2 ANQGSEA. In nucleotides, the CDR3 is TGCAGCGCCCAAAGACCTTCTGAGGTACTAGAGACCCAGTACTTC. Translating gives CSAQRPSEVLETQYF.

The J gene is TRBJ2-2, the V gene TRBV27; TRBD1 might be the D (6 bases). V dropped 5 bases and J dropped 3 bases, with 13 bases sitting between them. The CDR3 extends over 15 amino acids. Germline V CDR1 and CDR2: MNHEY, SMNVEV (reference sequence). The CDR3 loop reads CASSPTGSDTGELFF. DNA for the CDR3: TGTGCCAGCAGTCCCACAGGGTCGGACACCGGGGAGCTGTTTTTT.

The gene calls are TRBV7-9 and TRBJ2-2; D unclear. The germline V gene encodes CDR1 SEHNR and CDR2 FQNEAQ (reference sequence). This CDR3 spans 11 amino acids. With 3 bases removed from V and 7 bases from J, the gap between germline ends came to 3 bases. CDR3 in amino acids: CASSFRGELFF. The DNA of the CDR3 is TGTGCCAGCAGCTTCCGCGGGGAGCTGTTTTTT.

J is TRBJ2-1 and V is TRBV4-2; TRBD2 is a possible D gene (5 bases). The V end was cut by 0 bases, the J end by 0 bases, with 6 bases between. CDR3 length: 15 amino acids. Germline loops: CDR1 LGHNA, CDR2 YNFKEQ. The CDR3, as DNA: TGTGCCAGCAGCCAAGACGGGAACTCCTACAATGAGCAGTTCTTC. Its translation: CASSQDGNSYNEQFF.

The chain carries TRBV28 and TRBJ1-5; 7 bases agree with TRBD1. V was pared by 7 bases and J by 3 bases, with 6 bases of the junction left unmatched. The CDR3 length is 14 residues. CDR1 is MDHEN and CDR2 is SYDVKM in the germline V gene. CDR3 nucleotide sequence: TGTGCCAGCAATACAGGGGTATACAATCAGCCCCAGCATTTT. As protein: CASNTGVYNQPQHF.

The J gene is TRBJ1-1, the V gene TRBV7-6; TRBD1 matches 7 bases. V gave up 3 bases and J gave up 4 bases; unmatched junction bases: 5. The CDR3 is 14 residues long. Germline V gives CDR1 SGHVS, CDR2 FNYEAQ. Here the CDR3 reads CASSFTGEATEAFF. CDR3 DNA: TGTGCCAGCAGCTTCACAGGGGAGGCCACTGAAGCTTTCTTT.

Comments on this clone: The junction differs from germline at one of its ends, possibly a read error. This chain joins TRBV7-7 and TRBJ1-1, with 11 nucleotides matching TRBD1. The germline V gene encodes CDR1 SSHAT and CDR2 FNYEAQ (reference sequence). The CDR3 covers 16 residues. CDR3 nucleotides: TGTGCTAGCAGGTGGACAGGGGGCCAAGTCAACACTGAAGCTTTCTTT. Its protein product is CASRWTGGQVNTEAFF. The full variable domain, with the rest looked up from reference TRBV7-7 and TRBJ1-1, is GAGVSQSPRYKVTKRGQDVTLRCDPISSHATLYWYQQALGQGPEFLTYFNYEAQPDKSGLPSDRFSAERPEGSISTLTIQRTEQRDSAMYRCASRWTGGQVNTEAFFGQGTRLTVV.

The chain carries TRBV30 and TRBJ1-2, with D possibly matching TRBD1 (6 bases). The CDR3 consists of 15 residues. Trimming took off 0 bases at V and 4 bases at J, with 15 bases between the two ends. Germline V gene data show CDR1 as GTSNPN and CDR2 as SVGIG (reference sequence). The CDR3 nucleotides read TGTGCCTGGAGTGTCTTTCAGGGGAAGATCTATGGCTACACCTTC. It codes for CAWSVFQGKIYGYTF.

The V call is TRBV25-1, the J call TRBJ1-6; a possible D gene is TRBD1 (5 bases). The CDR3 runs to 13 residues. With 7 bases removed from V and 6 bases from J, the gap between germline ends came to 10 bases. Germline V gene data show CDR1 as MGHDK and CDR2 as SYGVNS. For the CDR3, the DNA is TGTGCCAGCACTGGGGGGGGTAATTCACCCCTCCACTTT. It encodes CASTGGGNSPLHF.